Below, 18 T cell receptor beta chains from the same sample are listed, as sequenced in a study of blood T cell repertoires in COVID-19. The data were produced by immunoSEQ multiplex PCR, yet TCRdb's version contains in-frame clones alone and is incomplete. The sample has approximately 150,000 clones, approximately 87% seen once; the top ten hold around 4%. The sequenced sample consisted of peripheral blood. All receptors derive from a woman in her 70s with acute or convalescent COVID-19.

The chain links TRBV19 to TRBJ2-1; TRBD1 is a possible D gene (7 bases). Between the trimmed V and J ends, which lost 5 bases and 8 bases, there was a span of 19 bases. The CDR3 extends over 15 amino acids. Per the germline V gene, CDR1 is LNHDA and CDR2 is SQIVND (reference sequence). The CDR3 DNA follows: TGTGCCAGTAGTGCGTCGACAGGGAGGCCGTATGAGCAGTTCTTC. The encoded protein is CASSASTGRPYEQFF.

This chain connects TRBV28 to TRBJ2-4, with D possibly being TRBD2 (5 bases). The germline CDR1 and CDR2 sequences are MDHEN and SYDVKM. The CDR3 is 11 amino acids. V was clipped by 4 bases and J by 13 bases, with 11 bases between them. The CDR3 coding sequence is TGTGCCAGCAGTTCCCCGCGGGCACAGTACTTC. Encoded protein: CASSSPRAQYF.

In nucleotides, the CDR3 is TGTGCCAGCAGCTTATGGACTAGCGGGTCTAGCACAGATACGCAGTATTTT. Amino acid sequence: CASSLWTSGSSTDTQYF. The chain is built from TRBV7-2 and TRBJ2-3; 11 bases are a match to TRBD2. V shed 2 bases and J 0 bases; nucleotides not matched to a gene: 4. The V gene's germline CDR1 is SGHTA and CDR2 FQGNSA. The CDR3 contains 17 residues.

This rearrangement joins TRBV28 to TRBJ1-2, with 8 positions matching TRBD1. The V gene's germline CDR1 is MDHEN and CDR2 SYDVKM. The V and J ends lost 2 bases and 6 bases, in that order; junction bases with no gene match: 8. The CDR3 extends over 15 amino acids. The CDR3 DNA reads TGTGCCAGCAGTTTACTTGGGGGACAGGCGAATGGCTACACCTTC. The encoded protein is CASSLLGGQANGYTF.

V and J are TRBV29-1 and TRBJ1-5, with no clear D. The germline CDR1 and CDR2 sequences are SQVTM and ANQGSEA. This CDR3 comprises 13 residues. Trimming left V 4 bases short and J 0 bases short, with 7 bases between. DNA of the CDR3: TGCAGCGTTGTTCAGAATAGCAATCAGCCCCAGCATTTT. Translating it yields CSVVQNSNQPQHF.

The V and J genes are TRBV11-3 and TRBJ2-1; TRBD2 matches 10 bases. The V gene's germline CDR1 is SGHNT and CDR2 YENEEA. This CDR3 region has 15 residues. The V and J ends lost 5 bases and 4 bases, in that order; junction bases with no gene match: 5. The CDR3: CASSKTSGFYNEQFF. The CDR3 DNA reads as TGTGCCAGCAGCAAGACTAGCGGGTTTTACAATGAGCAGTTCTTC.

The V and J genes are TRBV19 and TRBJ2-3, with D possibly being TRBD2 (6 bases). This CDR3 contains 16 residues. The V and J ends lost 6 bases and 2 bases respectively, with 18 bases between them. The germline V gene has CDR1 LNHDA and CDR2 SQIVND (reference sequence). The CDR3 loop reads CASSHRAGANTDTQYF. The CDR3 DNA reads as TGTGCCAGTAGCCATCGAGCGGGTGCGAACACAGATACGCAGTATTTT.

The count of this clone is one. This rearrangement joins TRBV11-3 to TRBJ2-3; weak D call: TRBD2 (6 bases). The CDR3 has 14 amino acids. Germline V gene sequence: CDR1 SGHNT, CDR2 YENEEA. The germline V and J ends were trimmed by 5 bases and 3 bases, with 12 bases remaining between them. CDR3: CASSPRGATDTQYF. CDR3 in DNA: TGTGCCAGCAGCCCTCGCGGGGCTACAGATACGCAGTATTTT.

The V call is TRBV7-9, the J call TRBJ2-4, with D possibly TRBD1 on 6 matching bases. The CDR3 has 15 amino acids. The germline V and J ends were trimmed by 3 bases and 6 bases, with 15 bases remaining between them. From germline, CDR1 is SEHNR and CDR2 FQNEAQ (reference sequence). In DNA, the CDR3 is TGTGCCAGCAGCTTGGAACAGGGCGTTGGAAACATTCAGTACTTC. Translation: CASSLEQGVGNIQYF.

The genes are TRBV6-5 and TRBJ2-2; D is perhaps TRBD1 (5 bases). This CDR3 spans 13 amino acids. The germline V and J ends were trimmed by 6 bases and 7 bases, with 12 bases remaining between them. CDR1 is MNHEY and CDR2 is SVGAGI in the germline V gene. CDR3: CASRVDSYGELFF. The CDR3 DNA reads TGTGCCAGCAGAGTTGACAGCTACGGGGAGCTGTTTTTT.

This chain links TRBV6-2 or TRBV6-3 with TRBJ1-2; no reliable D call. Trimming cost V 4 bases and J 8 bases, with 14 bases left between them. The CDR3 has 13 residues. CDR1 and CDR2 from the germline V gene are MNHEY and SVGEGT. This CDR3 is CASSFDQLLGYTF. The CDR3 DNA reads as TGTGCCAGCAGTTTCGATCAATTGCTAGGCTACACCTTC.

This chain links TRBV6-6 with TRBJ2-7; 7 nucleotides line up with TRBD2. This CDR3 contains 13 residues. V shed 5 bases and J 6 bases; nucleotides not matched to a gene: 7. Germline-derived CDR1 and CDR2 are MNHNY and SVGAGI (reference sequence). CDR3 protein: CASSLGGKREQYF. Here the CDR3 DNA reads TGTGCCAGCAGTCTGGGGGGGAAGCGCGAGCAGTACTTC.

This rearrangement joins TRBV30 to TRBJ2-3, with 9 bases lining up with TRBD1. The CDR3 contains 14 residues. The V gene end was trimmed by 5 bases and the J gene end by 0 bases; junction bases not matched to a gene: 3. Germline CDR1 is GTSNPN and CDR2 is SVGIG (reference sequence). The CDR3 here is CAWGTGMSTDTQYF. The CDR3 DNA is TGTGCCTGGGGGACAGGGATGAGCACAGATACGCAGTATTTT.

The genes are TRBV30 and TRBJ1-1; 7 positions agree with TRBD1. This CDR3 is 12 amino acids long. The junction had 6 bases not matched to a gene; V was cut back by 8 bases and J by 3 bases. Germline values: CDR1 GTSNPN, CDR2 SVGIG (reference sequence). The CDR3 region is CAGRQGDTEAFF. Here the CDR3 DNA reads TGTGCCGGACGACAGGGTGACACTGAAGCTTTCTTT.

The chain has TRBV7-9 and TRBJ2-6, with 9 bases aligning to TRBD1. Germline trimming cut 5 bases from V and 4 bases from J; bases unmatched to any gene: 12. Germline lookup yields CDR1 SEHNR and CDR2 FQNEAQ (reference sequence). This CDR3 has 18 amino acids. The CDR3 DNA reads TGTGCCAGCAGCATATCCGGGACAGGGCTCTCCGGGGCCAACGTCCTGACTTTC. Translated: CASSISGTGLSGANVLTF.

This chain connects TRBV19 to TRBJ2-7; the D gene is possibly TRBD1 (5 bases). This CDR3 has 11 residues. The germline V and J ends were trimmed by 6 bases and 3 bases, with 6 bases remaining between them. Germline CDR1 and CDR2: LNHDA and SQIVND (reference sequence). The DNA for the CDR3 is TGTGCCAGTAGGACAGACTACGAGCAGTACTTC. This translates into CASRTDYEQYF.

The genes are TRBV24-1 and TRBJ2-5; 12 bases map to TRBD2. The V and J ends lost 4 bases and 1 base, in that order; junction bases with no gene match: 3. CDR3 length: 16 amino acids. Germline V CDR1 and CDR2: KGHDR, SFDVKD. CDR3 nucleotide sequence: TGTGCCACCAGTGAAGCGACTAGCGGGGGCCAAGAGACCCAGTACTTC. This translates into CATSEATSGGQETQYF.

The chain joins TRBV7-8 to TRBJ1-2; possible D gene TRBD1, 6 bases. V gave up 5 bases and J gave up 3 bases, with 16 bases separating them. The CDR3 spans 15 residues. Germline values: CDR1 SGHVS, CDR2 FQNEAQ. CDR3 DNA: TGTGCCAGCAGCCGAATCGGGGGGCAGGACTATGGCTACACCTTC. Translated: CASSRIGGQDYGYTF.